What follows is one T cell receptor beta chain and its context. CDR1 LGHNA and CDR2 YSLEER come from the germline V gene. V lost 0 bases and J 4 bases, leaving 10 bases between the germline ends. The CDR3 length is 15 residues. Original processing methods: It was from reference gene primer amplification that nucleated cell counts were estimated. Generated by immunoSEQ multiplex PCR, the TCRdb table keeps only in-frame clones and is missing some. V and J calls and clone size come straight from that table; D and trimming were deduced from the DNA. The table shows 80,000 to 95,000 clones, with roughly 80% occurring only once. The sample belongs to a study of blood T cell repertoires in COVID-19. Across the whole study: In each case, the material was cDNA or gDNA derived from T cells, B-cell-depleted T cells, or PBMCs.

Sample: peripheral blood. The clonotype was recovered from a woman aged 50 to 60 with acute or convalescent COVID-19. The J gene is TRBJ1-3, the V gene TRBV4-3; D is ambiguous. CDR3 amino acids: CASSQDTGEGNTIYF. The CDR3 DNA is TGCGCCAGCAGCCAAGATACCGGGGAGGGAAACACCATATATTTT.